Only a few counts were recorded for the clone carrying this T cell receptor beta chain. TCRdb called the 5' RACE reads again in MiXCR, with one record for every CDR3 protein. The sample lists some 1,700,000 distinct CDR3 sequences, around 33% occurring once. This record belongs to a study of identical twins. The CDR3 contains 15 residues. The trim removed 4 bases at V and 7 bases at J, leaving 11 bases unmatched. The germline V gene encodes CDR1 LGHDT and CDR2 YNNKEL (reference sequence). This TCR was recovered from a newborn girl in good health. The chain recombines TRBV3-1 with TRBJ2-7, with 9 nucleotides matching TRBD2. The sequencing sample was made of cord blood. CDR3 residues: CASSLSGSYLGEQYF. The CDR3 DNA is TGTGCCAGCAGCCTTAGCGGGAGCTATCTGGGTGAGCAGTACTTC.